This T cell receptor beta chain was sequenced for a study of cytomegalovirus exposure and HLA in healthy donors. Study as a whole: Sequencing of about 179 million T cells in an earlier analysis found 90 million to 120 million unique TCR beta sequences. The study placed 80% to 85% of its approximately 360 genotyped donors in the Caucasian-associated ancestry cluster.

PCR used 60 Vbeta primers and 13 Jbeta primers. The data were produced by immunoSEQ multiplex PCR, yet TCRdb's version contains in-frame clones alone and is incomplete. The sample has approximately 110,000 clones, about 81% seen once. This clone was seen more than once but under ten times. The antigen remains unidentified. General study results and limits: It is likely that the observed cluster of highly shared sequence variants was a sequencing artifact.

J gave up 2 bases and V 1 base, and 11 bases lay outside the gene matches. CDR3 length: 19 residues. Germline values: CDR1 MGHRA, CDR2 YSYEKL. The sequencing sample was made of PBMCs. This chain connects TRBV4-1 to TRBJ2-3; 11 bases are shared with TRBD2. The clonotype originates from a woman under 40 in good health and CMV-seronegative. CDR3 coding DNA: TGCGCCAGCAGCCAAGGACTAGCGGGATTAAACCCCCCCACAGATACGCAGTATTTT. Translated: CASSQGLAGLNPPTDTQYF.